These 19 T cell receptor beta chains originate from one sample sequenced in a study of blood T cells in healthy people across ages. A sample-barcoded 5' primer and a J-beta primer mix were used in a second PCR of roughly 7 to 11 cycles. TCRdb used MiXCR to reprocess the 5' RACE reads, holding one entry per CDR3 protein. Of 1,500,000 or so distinct CDR3 sequences in the sample, roughly 43% were seen once. Sequencing used blood. The source is a woman aged 18 to 35 in good health.

This clonotype appeared a few times. The J gene is TRBJ2-7, the V gene TRBV7-9; possibly TRBD1 for D (6 bases). Germline CDR1 and CDR2: SEHNR and FQNEAQ (reference sequence). The CDR3 runs to 17 residues. V lost 1 base and J 3 bases, leaving 19 bases between the germline ends. CDR3 in DNA: TGTGCCAGCAGCTTAGTAGCGCGACAGGCCCTAAACTACGAGCAGTACTTC. Amino acid sequence: CASSLVARQALNYEQYF.

There are a few counts of this clonotype. The chain has TRBV6-5 and TRBJ2-1; no clear D. The CDR3 has 15 amino acids. Looked up from germline, CDR1 is MNHEY and CDR2 is SVGAGI. V was clipped by 4 bases and J by 10 bases, with 20 bases between them. The CDR3 is CASSSDLLLNREQFF. The CDR3 nucleotides read TGTGCCAGCAGTTCCGACCTCCTCCTCAATCGGGAGCAGTTCTTC.

This clonotype has just a few counts. Written as DNA, the CDR3 is TGTGCCAGCAGCTTGGCCCCATGGGGGGAAGAAAAACTGTTTTTT. This encodes CASSLAPWGEEKLFF. The chain employs TRBV7-9 and TRBJ1-4; the D gene is possibly TRBD1 (5 bases). Germline lookup yields CDR1 SEHNR and CDR2 FQNEAQ (reference sequence). The length of the CDR3 is 15 residues. V dropped 3 bases and J dropped 8 bases, with 16 bases sitting between them.

This clonotype was seen once. The CDR3 reads CASSSRWGEKLFF. CDR3 sequence (DNA): TGTGCCAGCAGCTCCCGATGGGGTGAAAAACTGTTTTTT. The chain is built from TRBV7-2 and TRBJ1-4; D call uncertain. CDR3 length equals 13 residues. Germline loops: CDR1 SGHTA, CDR2 FQGNSA. Trimming shortened V by 4 bases and J by 7 bases, and 10 bases separated the two germline ends. The entire variable domain, with the rest obtained from reference TRBV7-2 and TRBJ1-4, is as follows: GAGVSQSPSNKVTEKGKDVELRCDPISGHTALYWYRQSLGQGLEFLIYFQGNSAPDKSGLPSDRFSAERTGGSVSTLTIQRTQQEDSAVYLCASSSRWGEKLFFGSGTQLSVL.

This clonotype was counted a few times. The chain joins TRBV12-3 or TRBV12-4 to TRBJ2-3; 11 positions match TRBD2. The CDR3 is made up of 15 amino acids. Germline trimming cut 7 bases from V and 4 bases from J; bases unmatched to any gene: 7. CDR3 DNA: TGTGCCAGCACATTAGCGGGAGGGATACCAGATACGCAGTATTTT. Its protein is CASTLAGGIPDTQYF.

The J gene is TRBJ2-5, the V gene TRBV12-3 or TRBV12-4; D might be TRBD1 or TRBD2, each matching 7 bases. The CDR3 is made up of 16 amino acids. The V gene lost 6 bases and the J gene lost 3 bases, with 20 bases spanning the gap. CDR3 sequence (DNA): TGTGCCAGCAGCAACATCAGGGGGGGGAGAAAAGAGACCCAGTACTTC. Protein: CASSNIRGGRKETQYF.

The CDR3 DNA reads as TGTGCCAGCAGGAGACTAGCGGTGCAAGAGACCCAGTACTTC. This encodes CASRRLAVQETQYF. The chain couples TRBV6-2 or TRBV6-3 to TRBJ2-4; 9 bases are a match to TRBD2. The J call could be wrong; TRBJ2-5 is a better fit for the DNA end. The length of the CDR3 is 14 residues. The germline gives CDR1 MNHEY, CDR2 SVGEGT.

This clonotype was seen many times. The chain links TRBV5-1 to TRBJ2-7; TRBD1 matches at 8 bases. The germline V gene has CDR1 SGHRS and CDR2 YFSETQ. The CDR3 length is 14 residues. Losses at the gene ends were 2 bases for V and 2 bases for J; bases not matched to a gene: 3. CDR3 DNA: TGCGCCAGCAGCTTCCTACAGGGGGCCTACGAGCAGTACTTC. This translates into CASSFLQGAYEQYF.

This clonotype was picked up one time. The chain joins TRBV3-1 to TRBJ2-7; D is unresolved. Germline CDR1 reads LGHDT; CDR2 reads YNNKEL (reference sequence). This CDR3 region has 13 residues. V lost 1 base and J 5 bases, leaving 9 bases between the germline ends. The CDR3 spells CASSQGWVNEQYF. In DNA form, the CDR3 reads TGTGCCAGCAGCCAAGGTTGGGTGAACGAGCAGTACTTC.

This clonotype was counted a few times. This chain connects TRBV29-1 to TRBJ2-5, with 9 bases aligning to TRBD1. This CDR3 is 15 amino acids long. The V segment lost 4 bases and the J segment 2 bases; nucleotides outside the gene matches: 8. Germline values: CDR1 SQVTM, CDR2 ANQGSEA. The CDR3, as DNA: TGCAGCGTTGGACGGGACAGGGCGCTACAAGAGACCCAGTACTTC. This gives the protein CSVGRDRALQETQYF.

About this clonotype: A read error is possible here, since a much larger clone lies one base away. The J gene is TRBJ2-1, the V gene TRBV28; 11 bases agree with TRBD1. V dropped 5 bases and J dropped 7; count of bases not matched to a gene: 4. The CDR3 spans 14 residues. Germline V lookup: CDR1 MDHEN, CDR2 SYDVKM. The CDR3 here is CASSTGQGVNEQFF. Here the CDR3 DNA reads TGTGCCAGCAGTACGGGACAGGGGGTGAATGAGCAGTTCTTC.

This clonotype was recorded once. This chain joins TRBV12-3 or TRBV12-4 and TRBJ2-1; TRBD2 is a possible D gene (5 bases). The germline V and J ends were trimmed by 6 bases and 2 bases, with 11 bases remaining between them. The CDR3 extends over 14 amino acids. The CDR3 bases are TGTGCCAGCAGGAGAAGCGGAACCTACAATGAGCAGTTCTTC. Its translation: CASRRSGTYNEQFF.

Worth noting for this clonotype: An end of the junction does not agree with germline; a read error may underlie this. The genes are TRBV7-2 and TRBJ2-7; 10 bases line up with TRBD2. The germline V gene has CDR1 SGHTA and CDR2 FQGNSA. The CDR3 has 16 residues. CDR3 sequence reads: CAGSLISLAGDYEQYF. The CDR3 DNA follows: TGTGCCGGCAGCTTAATTAGCCTAGCGGGGGACTACGAGCAGTACTTC.

V and J are TRBV10-3 and TRBJ2-7, with a tentative D call TRBD1 (6 bases). The CDR3 is 16 amino acids. The V and J ends lost 3 bases and 3 bases respectively, with 18 bases between them. Germline V gives CDR1 ENHRY, CDR2 SYGVKD. The CDR3 loop reads CAISDQNRATIYEQYF. Written as DNA, the CDR3 is TGTGCCATCAGTGACCAAAACAGGGCCACAATCTACGAGCAGTACTTC.

The chain is built from TRBV20-1 and TRBJ2-2; 7 positions agree with TRBD1. The CDR3 is 13 amino acids. CDR1 is DFQATT and CDR2 is SNEGSKA in the germline V gene (reference sequence). With 6 bases clipped from V and 7 bases from J, the junction kept 8 bases outside the gene matches. The CDR3 DNA sequence: TGCAGTGCGCGACAGGGATTCGTCGGGGAGCTGTTTTTT. Protein sequence: CSARQGFVGELFF.

A word on this clonotype: With a much larger clone just one base away, this may be a read error. The chain couples TRBV6-2 or TRBV6-3 to TRBJ1-2; tentatively, D is TRBD1 (5 bases). CDR3 length: 13 amino acids. V was pared by 5 bases and J by 4 bases, with 11 bases between. Germline V gene sequence: CDR1 MNHEY, CDR2 SVGEGT. The CDR3: CASSAGTFYGYTF. The CDR3 bases are TGTGCCAGCAGTGCCGGGACCTTCTATGGCTACACCTTC.

This chain connects TRBV10-1 to TRBJ2-1, with D perhaps matching TRBD2 (5 bases). The germline V gene has CDR1 WNHNN and CDR2 SYGVQD (reference sequence). The V end lost 3 bases, the J end lost 2 bases, and 11 bases lay between the germline ends. The CDR3 is 15 residues long. The CDR3 DNA reads as TGCGCCAGCAGTGACCCCGGAGGAGCCTACAATGAGCAGTTCTTC. Amino acid sequence: CASSDPGGAYNEQFF.

The chain combines TRBV4-1 with TRBJ2-3; no clear D. Trimming pared 4 bases from V and 4 bases from J, leaving 21 bases between. The CDR3 sequence is 17 residues long. The germline V gene encodes CDR1 MGHRA and CDR2 YSYEKL. The CDR3 DNA reads TGCGCCAGCAGCCCGACTCAAAGACGGGTCAACGCAGATACGCAGTATTTT. This sequence encodes CASSPTQRRVNADTQYF.

Here the CDR3 reads CASSLGPAPVEQYF. CDR3 nucleotides: TGTGCCAGCAGTTTGGGACCGGCCCCTGTCGAGCAGTACTTC. J is TRBJ2-7 and V is TRBV12-3 or TRBV12-4, with D perhaps given as TRBD1 or TRBD2 (5 bases each). The CDR3 runs to 14 residues. Trimming took off 3 bases at V and 6 bases at J, with 15 bases between the two ends.